These T cell receptor beta chains were read from a single sample in a study of T cell repertoires in aging, cancer and after chemotherapy. TCRdb re-called the multiplex PCR reads through MiXCR, storing one row per CDR3 protein. The data contain about 4,900 distinct CDR3 sequences, 46% of them singletons. Material for sequencing was blood. The receptors originated from a human donor in good health. Each CDR3 is given with its conserved first and last residue. D genes are given only for firm matches. Some rows mark clone size as missing; the rest say once, few, many or name a class of expanded clone.

clone_size j_call d_call v_call cdr3_aa cdr3_nt
NA TRBJ2-1 NA TRBV27 CASSSLARGLSSYNEQFF TGTGCCAGCAGTTCGCTAGCGCGAGGGCTAAGCTCCTACAATGAGCAGTTCTTC
NA TRBJ2-1 NA TRBV6-5 CASGPRTVSYNEQFF TGTGCCAGCGGGCCTCGGACAGTCTCCTACAATGAGCAGTTCTTC
NA TRBJ1-3 NA TRBV30 CAWSSWGGGSGNTIYF TGTGCCTGGAGCAGTTGGGGAGGGGGGTCTGGAAACACCATATATTTT
NA TRBJ2-2 TRBD2 TRBV6-2/TRBV6-3 CASSSSGITGELFF TGTGCCAGCAGTTCTAGCGGGATCACCGGGGAGCTGTTTTTT
NA TRBJ1-1 NA TRBV30 CAFSPNTEAFF TGTGCCTTCAGCCCGAACACTGAAGCTTTCTTT
NA TRBJ1-1 TRBD1 TRBV18 CASSRQGAADTEAFF TGTGCCAGCTCACGGCAGGGGGCGGCGGACACTGAAGCTTTCTTT
few TRBJ2-7 NA TRBV29-1 CSVVWTNRDYEQYF TGCAGCGTCGTCTGGACAAACAGGGACTACGAGCAGTACTTC
few TRBJ2-7 NA TRBV6-1 CASSEVGDEQYF TGTGCCAGCAGTGAAGTGGGGGACGAGCAGTACTTC
NA TRBJ1-4 TRBD1 TRBV6-1 CASLSGTAGEKLFF TGTGCCAGCTTATCCGGGACAGCGGGGGAAAAACTGTTTTTT
NA TRBJ2-7 TRBD2 TRBV20-1 CSARDPSGSFSYEQYF TGCAGTGCTAGAGATCCTAGCGGGAGTTTCTCCTACGAGCAGTACTTC
NA TRBJ2-7 TRBD2 TRBV27 CASSLPASGSGEQYF TGTGCCAGCAGCTTACCGGCTAGCGGGAGTGGCGAGCAGTACTTC
few TRBJ2-7 NA TRBV5-5 CASSPTGIEQYF TGTGCCAGCAGCCCGACAGGAATCGAGCAGTACTTC
NA TRBJ1-1 TRBD1 TRBV20-1 CSAQGGGTEAFF TGCAGTGCCCAGGGGGGAGGCACTGAAGCTTTCTTT
few TRBJ2-1 TRBD2 TRBV27 CASSSLLSGGRREQFF TGTGCCAGCAGTTCCCTCCTTAGCGGGGGACGGCGTGAGCAGTTCTTC
NA TRBJ1-2 TRBD1 TRBV30 CAWSGQGNYGYTF TGTGCCTGGAGTGGACAGGGTAACTATGGCTACACCTTC
NA TRBJ2-7 NA TRBV27 CASSRGALEQYF TGTGCCAGCAGTAGGGGGGCCCTCGAGCAGTACTTC
NA TRBJ2-3 TRBD1 TRBV10-3 CAISPRDSVMDTQYF TGTGCCATCAGTCCCCGGGACAGTGTCATGGATACGCAGTATTTT
NA TRBJ1-5 NA TRBV7-6 CASSLAPGGTEQPQHF TGTGCCAGCAGCTTAGCCCCCGGAGGGACGGAACAGCCCCAGCATTTT
NA TRBJ1-2 NA TRBV29-1 CSSLGGSGYTF TGCAGCTCCCTGGGGGGGTCTGGCTACACCTTC
NA TRBJ2-1 NA TRBV12-3/TRBV12-4 CASTGTGAYNEQFF TGTGCCAGCACGGGAACGGGAGCCTACAATGAGCAGTTCTTC
NA TRBJ2-1 TRBD2 TRBV30 CAFQGLASVNEQFF TGTGCCTTTCAAGGACTAGCGTCGGTCAATGAGCAGTTCTTC
NA TRBJ2-1 NA TRBV19 CASSISIDRSNEQFF TGTGCCAGTAGTATATCGATAGACAGGTCCAATGAGCAGTTCTTC
NA TRBJ2-2 NA TRBV5-5 CASSLRLWTTNTGELFF TGTGCCAGCAGCTTGAGGTTGTGGACAACGAACACCGGGGAGCTGTTTTTT
NA TRBJ2-7 TRBD1 TRBV15 CATSRDRMGQSYEQYF TGTGCCACCAGCAGAGATAGGATGGGACAGTCCTACGAGCAGTACTTC
NA TRBJ1-5 NA TRBV24-1 CATSAPGQKIQSPPQHF TGTGCCACCAGTGCTCCGGGACAAAAAATTCAAAGTCCGCCCCAGCATTTT
medium-sized TRBJ2-2 TRBD1 TRBV30 CAHTGQGNTGELFF TGTGCCCATACGGGACAGGGGAACACCGGGGAGCTGTTTTTT
NA TRBJ2-1 TRBD2 TRBV13 CASSLFRRRDYGYNEQFF TGTGCCAGCAGCTTGTTTAGGAGGAGGGACTACGGATACAATGAGCAGTTCTTC
NA TRBJ1-4 NA TRBV18 CASSLATNEKLFF TGTGCCAGCTCACTTGCAACTAATGAAAAACTGTTTTTT
NA TRBJ1-1 NA TRBV6-5 CASSEARGGNTEAFF TGTGCCAGCAGTGAAGCGCGAGGGGGAAATACTGAAGCTTTCTTT
NA TRBJ1-2 NA TRBV6-5 CASRNTGSYGYTF TGTGCCAGCAGAAACACAGGTAGCTATGGCTACACCTTC
NA TRBJ2-2 NA TRBV13 CASSVISGELFF TGTGCCAGCAGCGTTATCTCCGGGGAGCTGTTTTTT
NA TRBJ1-5 TRBD1 TRBV30 CAWSAGQINQPQHF TGTGCCTGGAGTGCGGGACAGATCAATCAGCCCCAGCATTTT
NA TRBJ2-2 NA TRBV6-5 CASRHNREGANTGELFF TGTGCCAGCAGGCACAACAGGGAGGGCGCGAACACCGGGGAGCTGTTTTTT
few TRBJ2-7 TRBD2 TRBV19 CASKETSGPYEQYF TGTGCCAGTAAAGAGACTAGCGGCCCCTACGAGCAGTACTTC